This record looks at one T cell receptor (beta chain) sequence and its context. Its antigen remains undetermined. Base qualities are not provided; no much larger clone lies one nucleotide away. TCRbeta CDR3 regions were amplified from genomic DNA using the immunoSEQ Assay, a bias-controlled multiplex PCR. The paper's processing steps were these. The number of nucleated cells in each sample was estimated by amplification of reference gene primers within the assay. To quantify the absolute abundance of each unique TCRbeta CDR3 rearrangement, sequence reads were collapsed and filtered. Productive Simpson clonality was computed per sample as the square root of Simpson's diversity index over productive rearrangements. Entries here come from immuneACCESS through TCRdb and include only in-frame sequences with V and J called. Some clones fail to appear in such tables; in the studies checked, an unresolved V gene covers under half of the shortfall, and the cause of the remainder is unknown. V, J and clone size were drawn from that table, and D and trimming were deduced from the DNA. This sample comprises around 450,000 clones, roughly 90% of them detected only once. The ten most abundant clones make up around 4.5% of the sample.

This sample is part of a study of blood T cell repertoires in COVID-19 (TCRdb year 2020). With regard to the full study: Samples covering the acute and convalescent phases of COVID-19 were provided by collaborators in the United States, Italy and Spain. The repertoires were released in a freely available public database intended as a resource for research on the immune response to SARS-CoV-2. The material from the prospective study consisted of cDNA or gDNA derived from T cells, B-cell-depleted T cells, or PBMCs. Samples were obtained from the ongoing ImmuneRACE study (first 160 participants) and from 1,254 subjects provided by 6 global collaborators. The sample metadata nearly always contained a de-identified subject ID, COVID-19 status, age in years and sex. Deeply sampled blood TCRbeta repertoires from subjects exposed to, actively infected with, or recovered from COVID-19 were included in the dataset. HLA class I and class II types, where available, came from metadata supplied by the sample provider rather than from assay-based typing. Broad study findings and their caveats: The quantity of clinical and demographic metadata differed by source and by participant and was supplied without curation.

In the germline V gene (reference sequence), CDR1 corresponds to SGHNT and CDR2 to YYREEE. V trim: 4 bases; J trim: 2 bases; unmatched bases: 7. The CDR3 covers 15 residues, taking in both the cysteine and the phenylalanine. The sequence is cut down to CDR3 DNA, 45 bases in frame from base 1. The collaborating institutions used their own protocols to collect whole blood in K2EDTA tubes. For TCRbeta analysis, collaborators shipped samples as frozen whole blood, isolated PBMCs, or DNA extracted from either of those sample types. The V gene is TRBV5-4 and the J gene is TRBJ2-3; TRBD2 matches 7 bases in the middle. The specimen was peripheral blood. The source is a woman in her thirties with acute or convalescent COVID-19. In nucleotides, the sequence is TGTGCCAGCAGCCCGGGGGGACCCTCCACAGATACGCAGTATTTT. Translation gives CASSPGGPSTDTQYF.